This is a list of T cell receptor beta chains from one sample in a study of OX40 agonist ivuxolimab in advanced cancers. Method: immunoSEQ multiplex PCR; TCRdb's copy keeps in-frame clones and lacks some. In the table there are 25,000 to 35,000 clones, about 82% of which are singletons. The material was CD4+ or CD8+ T cells sorted from blood, obtained in a trial of the OX40 agonist ivuxolimab. These receptors all come from an adult with an advanced solid tumor such as melanoma, head and neck, liver or kidney cancer. The CDR3 runs from the conserved cysteine through the conserved F or W. The D gene is left open where the match is weak. Size values are once, few and many counts, or a class for expanded clones, and some rows have none.

size	V	D	J	CDR3	DNA
.	TRBV9	.	TRBJ2-5	CASSVYGGLQETQYF	TGTGCCAGCAGCGTTTATGGGGGGCTCCAAGAGACCCAGTACTTC
.	TRBV7-5	.	TRBJ1-1	CARSLAPGQLNTEAFF	TGTGCCAGAAGCTTAGCCCCGGGACAGCTGAACACTGAAGCTTTCTTT
once	TRBV15	.	TRBJ1-5	CATSRDQSTNQPQHF	TGTGCCACCAGCAGAGATCAGAGCACCAATCAGCCCCAGCATTTT
.	TRBV28	TRBD1	TRBJ1-1	CASSPRQGWGIAEAFF	TGTGCCAGCAGTCCCAGACAGGGCTGGGGTATCGCTGAAGCTTTCTTT
.	TRBV13	TRBD1	TRBJ2-3	CASSSGTGAFGDTQYF	TGTGCCAGCAGCAGCGGGACAGGGGCATTCGGAGATACGCAGTATTTT
.	TRBV19	.	TRBJ1-3	CARPFGILASPYSGNTIYF	TGTGCCAGACCCTTCGGCATCTTGGCGTCGCCATACTCTGGAAACACCATATATTTT
.	TRBV25-1	.	TRBJ2-7	CASRHGLAYEQYF	TGTGCCAGCAGACACGGTTTGGCCTACGAGCAGTACTTC
.	TRBV6-1	TRBD2	TRBJ2-3	CASTPGLASDTQYF	TGTGCCAGCACTCCGGGACTAGCATCCGATACGCAGTATTTT
.	TRBV7-9	TRBD2	TRBJ2-1	CASSQGWGEGPYNEQFF	TGTGCCAGCAGCCAAGGCTGGGGGGAGGGACCCTACAATGAGCAGTTCTTC
.	TRBV5-1	.	TRBJ2-7	CASSLATQGFPHEQYF	TGCGCCAGCAGCTTAGCTACCCAAGGATTTCCTCACGAGCAGTACTTC
.	TRBV30	.	TRBJ2-1	CAWSGDSGNYNEQFF	TGTGCCTGGAGTGGAGATAGCGGCAACTACAATGAGCAGTTCTTC
.	TRBV11-3	.	TRBJ2-2	CASSLDIGPGELFF	TGTGCCAGCAGCTTAGATATAGGTCCCGGGGAGCTGTTTTTT
.	TRBV11-2	TRBD1	TRBJ2-5	CASSLGQGRQETQYF	TGTGCCAGCAGCTTAGGACAGGGTAGGCAAGAGACCCAGTACTTC
.	TRBV9	.	TRBJ2-1	CASSGQGYNEQFF	TGTGCCAGCAGCGGCCAGGGGTACAATGAGCAGTTCTTC
.	TRBV6-6	.	TRBJ2-2	CASSYAGELFF	TGTGCCAGCAGTTACGCCGGGGAGCTGTTTTTT
.	TRBV27	TRBD2	TRBJ2-7	CASSDLAGGLHEQYF	TGTGCCAGCAGCGATCTAGCGGGAGGGCTTCACGAGCAGTACTTC
.	TRBV12-2	.	TRBJ2-7	CASRLSDYCEQYF	TGTGCAAGTCGCTTATCTGACTATTGCGAGCAGTACTTC
.	TRBV4-1	.	TRBJ2-1	CASSQGSGVSYNEQFF	TGCGCCAGCAGCCAAGGGTCAGGGGTTTCCTACAATGAGCAGTTCTTC
.	TRBV4-1	.	TRBJ1-5	CASSPRQESNQPQHF	TGCGCCAGCAGTCCCCGACAGGAAAGCAATCAGCCCCAGCATTTT
.	TRBV7-2	.	TRBJ2-7	CASSFPGVDYEQYF	TGTGCCAGCAGCTTTCCCGGGGTTGACTACGAGCAGTACTTC
.	TRBV9	.	TRBJ2-3	CASSVRSGRTTDTQYF	TGTGCCAGCAGCGTAAGGAGCGGGCGGACGACAGATACGCAGTATTTT
.	TRBV27	.	TRBJ1-4	CASGIGWGGEKLFF	TGTGCCAGCGGCATAGGTTGGGGGGGTGAAAAACTGTTTTTT
.	TRBV7-2	.	TRBJ1-1	CASSFESLNTEAFF	TGTGCCAGCAGCTTCGAATCATTGAACACTGAAGCTTTCTTT
.	TRBV15	.	TRBJ2-5	CATSRDLGRETQYF	TGTGCCACCAGCAGAGATCTAGGACGGGAGACCCAGTACTTC
.	TRBV7-6	.	TRBJ2-1	CASSLARPSVSSYNEQFF	TGTGCCAGCAGCTTAGCCCGGCCTAGCGTGAGCTCCTACAATGAGCAGTTCTTC
.	TRBV15	.	TRBJ1-1	CATSIWGEKTEAFF	TGTGCCACCAGCATCTGGGGCGAGAAGACTGAAGCTTTCTTT
.	TRBV5-1	TRBD1	TRBJ1-1	CASSLAQGVLNTEAFF	TGCGCCAGCAGCTTGGCCCAGGGGGTCCTGAACACTGAAGCTTTCTTT
.	TRBV7-9	TRBD1	TRBJ2-7	CASSLSDRGPYEQYF	TGTGCCAGCAGCCTTTCGGACAGGGGCCCCTACGAGCAGTACTTC
.	TRBV7-9	.	TRBJ1-4	CASSLDRDNEKLFF	TGTGCCAGCAGCTTAGACAGGGATAATGAAAAACTGTTTTTT
.	TRBV15	TRBD1	TRBJ2-7	CATSGGQGVREQYF	TGTGCCACCAGCGGAGGACAGGGGGTAAGAGAGCAGTACTTC
.	TRBV7-7	TRBD2	TRBJ2-5	CASSQTSGRPETQYF	TGTGCTAGCAGCCAGACTAGCGGGAGGCCCGAGACCCAGTACTTC
.	TRBV28	.	TRBJ2-7	CASSLTLGPRAEQYF	TGTGCCAGCAGTTTAACTCTAGGCCCTCGGGCCGAGCAGTACTTC
once	TRBV19	.	TRBJ2-7	CASSTDLEEQYF	TGTGCCAGTAGCACCGACCTTGAAGAGCAGTACTTC
.	TRBV27	.	TRBJ2-3	CASSLLSLTGSSTDTQYF	TGTGCCAGCAGTTTGTTGTCCTTAACGGGGTCTAGCACAGATACGCAGTATTTT
.	TRBV19	TRBD1	TRBJ1-5	CASSSTDRALDSNQPQHF	TGTGCCAGTAGCTCTACGGACAGGGCCCTCGATAGCAATCAGCCCCAGCATTTT
few	TRBV10-1	.	TRBJ2-2	CASSELLNTGELFF	TGCGCCAGCAGTGAGTTACTGAACACCGGGGAGCTGTTTTTT
.	TRBV5-4	.	TRBJ2-2	CASSSFPKSGDTNTGELFF	TGTGCCAGCAGCTCCTTCCCGAAATCGGGGGACACCAACACCGGGGAGCTGTTTTTT
.	TRBV6-4	TRBD2	TRBJ2-1	CASTLRREIVNEQFF	TGTGCCAGCACGCTTCGGCGGGAGATTGTGAATGAGCAGTTCTTC
.	TRBV7-6	TRBD1	TRBJ1-2	CASSDDRGRGYTF	TGTGCCAGCAGCGATGACAGGGGGCGAGGCTACACCTTC
.	TRBV7-9	TRBD2	TRBJ2-3	CASSLGTSGRYTQYF	TGTGCCAGCAGCTTAGGGACTAGCGGGAGGTATACGCAGTATTTT
.	TRBV2	.	TRBJ2-2	CATKGDSSPTGELFF	TGTGCCACTAAGGGGGATTCATCGCCCACCGGGGAGCTGTTTTTT
.	TRBV5-6	.	TRBJ1-5	CASSLATGGNQPQHF	TGTGCCAGCAGCTTGGCGACCGGCGGCAATCAGCCCCAGCATTTT
.	TRBV27	.	TRBJ1-1	CASSLTGNTEAFF	TGTGCCAGCAGCTTGACAGGGAACACTGAAGCTTTCTTT
once	TRBV5-5	.	TRBJ2-5	CASSLVRTQETQYF	TGTGCCAGCAGCTTGGTCAGGACCCAAGAGACCCAGTACTTC